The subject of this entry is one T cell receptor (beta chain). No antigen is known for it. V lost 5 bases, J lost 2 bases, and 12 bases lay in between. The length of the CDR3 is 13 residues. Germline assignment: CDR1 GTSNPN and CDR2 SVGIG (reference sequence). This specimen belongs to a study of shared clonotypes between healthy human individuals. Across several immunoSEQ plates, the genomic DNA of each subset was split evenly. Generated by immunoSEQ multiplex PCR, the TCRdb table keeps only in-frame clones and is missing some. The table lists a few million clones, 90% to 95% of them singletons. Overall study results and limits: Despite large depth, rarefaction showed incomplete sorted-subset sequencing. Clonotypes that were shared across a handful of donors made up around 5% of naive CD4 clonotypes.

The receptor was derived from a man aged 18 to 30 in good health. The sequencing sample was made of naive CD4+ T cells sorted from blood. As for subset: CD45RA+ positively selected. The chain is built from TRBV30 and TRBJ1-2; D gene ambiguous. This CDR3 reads CAWGRGRNYGYTF. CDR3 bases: TGTGCCTGGGGGCGTGGACGGAACTATGGCTACACCTTC.